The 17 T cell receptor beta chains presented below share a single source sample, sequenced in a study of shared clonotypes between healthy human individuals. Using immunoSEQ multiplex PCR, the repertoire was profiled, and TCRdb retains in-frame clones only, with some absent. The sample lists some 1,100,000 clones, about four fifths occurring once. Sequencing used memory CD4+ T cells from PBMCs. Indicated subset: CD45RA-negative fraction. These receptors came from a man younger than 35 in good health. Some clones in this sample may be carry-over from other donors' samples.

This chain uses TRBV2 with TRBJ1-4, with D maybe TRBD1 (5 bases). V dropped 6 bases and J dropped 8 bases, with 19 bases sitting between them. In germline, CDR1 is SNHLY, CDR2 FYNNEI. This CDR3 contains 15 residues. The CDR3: CASSPGTSPREKLFF. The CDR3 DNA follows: TGTGCCAGCAGCCCCGGGACGTCCCCAAGGGAAAAACTGTTTTTT. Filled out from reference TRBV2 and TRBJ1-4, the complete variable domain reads EPEVTQTPSHQVTQMGQEVILRCVPISNHLYFYWYRQILGQKVEFLVSFYNNEISEKSEIFDDQFSVERPDGSNFTLKIRSTKLEDSAMYFCASSPGTSPREKLFFGSGTQLSVL.

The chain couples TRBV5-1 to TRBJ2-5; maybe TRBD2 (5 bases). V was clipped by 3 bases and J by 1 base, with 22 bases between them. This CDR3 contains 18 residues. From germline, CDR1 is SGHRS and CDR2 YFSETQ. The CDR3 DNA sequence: TGCGCCAGCAGCTCGGCGGGTTATATACAGCCCCTCCAAGAGACCCAGTACTTC. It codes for CASSSAGYIQPLQETQYF.

In DNA, the CDR3 is TGTGCCAGCAGCTTAGAACCGGCAACTAATGAAAAACTGTTTTTT. This codes for CASSLEPATNEKLFF. The chain uses TRBV7-6 and TRBJ1-4; no firm D call. Trimming shortened V by 1 base and J by 0 bases, and 6 bases separated the two germline ends. This CDR3 is built from 15 residues. Germline V gives CDR1 SGHVS, CDR2 FNYEAQ.

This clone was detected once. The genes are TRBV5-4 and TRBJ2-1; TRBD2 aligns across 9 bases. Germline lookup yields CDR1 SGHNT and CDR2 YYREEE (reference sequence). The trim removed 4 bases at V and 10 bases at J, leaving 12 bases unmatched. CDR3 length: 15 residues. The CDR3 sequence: CASSTRSGLAREQFF. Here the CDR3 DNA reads TGTGCCAGCAGCACCAGATCGGGACTAGCTAGGGAGCAGTTCTTC.

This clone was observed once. The CDR3 loop reads CASSLWSGIGNEQFF. CDR3 nucleotides: TGTGCCAGCAGCTTATGGAGCGGGATCGGTAATGAGCAGTTCTTC. The rearrangement uses TRBV7-2 and TRBJ2-1; 7 nucleotides agree with TRBD2. Germline lookup yields CDR1 SGHTA and CDR2 FQGNSA. Losses at the gene ends were 2 bases for V and 7 bases for J; bases not matched to a gene: 8. The CDR3 sequence is 15 residues long.

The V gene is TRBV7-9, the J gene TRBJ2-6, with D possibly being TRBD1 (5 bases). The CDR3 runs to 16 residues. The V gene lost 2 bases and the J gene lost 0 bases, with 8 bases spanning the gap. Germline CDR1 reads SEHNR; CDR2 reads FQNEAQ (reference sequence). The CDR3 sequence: CASSLKGYSGANVLTF. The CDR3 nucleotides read TGTGCCAGCAGCTTAAAGGGGTACTCTGGGGCCAACGTCCTGACTTTC.

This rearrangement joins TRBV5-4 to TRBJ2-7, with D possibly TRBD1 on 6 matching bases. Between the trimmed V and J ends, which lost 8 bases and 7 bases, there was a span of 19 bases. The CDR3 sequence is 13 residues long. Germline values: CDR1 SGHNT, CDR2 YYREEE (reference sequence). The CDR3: CARGYSDRPEQYF. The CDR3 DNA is TGTGCCAGGGGATACTCGGACAGACCTGAGCAGTACTTC.

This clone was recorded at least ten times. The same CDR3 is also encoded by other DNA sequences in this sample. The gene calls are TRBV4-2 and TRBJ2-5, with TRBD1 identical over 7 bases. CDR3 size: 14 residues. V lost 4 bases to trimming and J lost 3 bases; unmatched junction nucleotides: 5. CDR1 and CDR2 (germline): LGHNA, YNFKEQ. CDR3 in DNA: TGTGCCAGCAGCCTGGCCGGGACAGAAGAGACCCAGTACTTC. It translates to CASSLAGTEETQYF.

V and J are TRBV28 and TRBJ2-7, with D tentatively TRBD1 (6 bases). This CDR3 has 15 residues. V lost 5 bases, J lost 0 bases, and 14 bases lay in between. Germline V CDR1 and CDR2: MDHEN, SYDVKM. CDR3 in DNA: TGTGCCAGCAGTACTACAGGGAGAAGCTCCTACGAGCAGTACTTC. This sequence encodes CASSTTGRSSYEQYF. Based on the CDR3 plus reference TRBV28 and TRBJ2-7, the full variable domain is DVKVTQSSRYLVKRTGEKVFLECVQDMDHENMFWYRQDPGLGLRLIYFSYDVKMKEKGDIPEGYSVSREKKERFSLILESASTNQTSMYLCASSTTGRSSYEQYFGPGTRLTVT.

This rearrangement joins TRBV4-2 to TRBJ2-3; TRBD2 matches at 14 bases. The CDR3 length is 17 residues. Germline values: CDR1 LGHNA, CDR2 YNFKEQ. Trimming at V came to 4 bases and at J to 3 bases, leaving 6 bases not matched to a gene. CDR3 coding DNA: TGTGCCAGCAGCCCTGGGACTAGCGGGAGCTGGACAGATACGCAGTATTTT. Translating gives CASSPGTSGSWTDTQYF.

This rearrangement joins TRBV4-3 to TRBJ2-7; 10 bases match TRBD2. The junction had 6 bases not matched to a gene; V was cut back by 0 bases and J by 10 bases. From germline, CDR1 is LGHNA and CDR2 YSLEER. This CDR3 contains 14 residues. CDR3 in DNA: TGCGCCAGCAGCCAAGATGCACTAGCGGGAAGACAGTACTTC. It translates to CASSQDALAGRQYF.

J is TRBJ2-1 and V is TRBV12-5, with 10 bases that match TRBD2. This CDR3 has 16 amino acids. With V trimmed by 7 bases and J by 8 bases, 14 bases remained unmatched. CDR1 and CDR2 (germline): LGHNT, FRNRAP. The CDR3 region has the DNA TGTGCTAGTGCCCTTGGCGCTAGCGGGAGCAAGGATGAGCAGTTCTTC. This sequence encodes CASALGASGSKDEQFF.

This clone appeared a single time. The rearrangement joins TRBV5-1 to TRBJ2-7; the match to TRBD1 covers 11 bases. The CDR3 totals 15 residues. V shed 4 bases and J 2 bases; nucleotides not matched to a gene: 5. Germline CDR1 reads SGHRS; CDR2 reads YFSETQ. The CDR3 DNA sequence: TGCGCCAGCAGCACGGGACAGGGGGATGCCTACGAGCAGTACTTC. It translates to CASSTGQGDAYEQYF.

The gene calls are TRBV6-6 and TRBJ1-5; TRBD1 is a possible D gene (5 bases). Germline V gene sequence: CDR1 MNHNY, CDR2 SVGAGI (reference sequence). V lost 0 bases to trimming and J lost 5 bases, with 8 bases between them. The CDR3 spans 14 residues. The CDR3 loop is CASSYSSGHQPQHF. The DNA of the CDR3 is TGTGCCAGCAGTTACTCGTCAGGGCATCAGCCCCAGCATTTT.

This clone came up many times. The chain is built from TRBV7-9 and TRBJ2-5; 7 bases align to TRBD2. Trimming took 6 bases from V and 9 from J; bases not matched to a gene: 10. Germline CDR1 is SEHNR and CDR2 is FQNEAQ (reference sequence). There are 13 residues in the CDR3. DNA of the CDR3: TGTGCCAGCAGGCATACTAGCGATTGGGCCCAGTACTTC. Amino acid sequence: CASRHTSDWAQYF.

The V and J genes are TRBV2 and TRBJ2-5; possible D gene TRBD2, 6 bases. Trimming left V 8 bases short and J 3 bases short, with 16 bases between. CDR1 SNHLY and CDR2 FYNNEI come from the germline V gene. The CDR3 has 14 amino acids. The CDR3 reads CASRRLAYEETQYF. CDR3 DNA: TGTGCCAGCCGACGTCTAGCGTATGAAGAGACCCAGTACTTC. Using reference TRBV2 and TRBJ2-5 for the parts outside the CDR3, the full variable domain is EPEVTQTPSHQVTQMGQEVILRCVPISNHLYFYWYRQILGQKVEFLVSFYNNEISEKSEIFDDQFSVERPDGSNFTLKIRSTKLEDSAMYFCASRRLAYEETQYFGPGTRLLVL.

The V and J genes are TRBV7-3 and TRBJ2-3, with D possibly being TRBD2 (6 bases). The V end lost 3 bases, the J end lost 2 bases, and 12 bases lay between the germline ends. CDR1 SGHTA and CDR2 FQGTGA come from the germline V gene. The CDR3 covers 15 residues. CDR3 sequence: CASSFRGGVTDTQYF. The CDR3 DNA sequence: TGTGCCAGCAGCTTTAGGGGAGGAGTCACAGATACGCAGTATTTT. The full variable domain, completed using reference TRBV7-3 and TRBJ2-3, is GAGVSQTPSNKVTEKGKYVELRCDPISGHTALYWYRQSLGQGPEFLIYFQGTGAADDSGLPNDRFFAVRPEGSVSTLKIQRTERGDSAVYLCASSFRGGVTDTQYFGPGTRLTVL.